This T cell receptor (beta chain) was captured in a study of blood T cells in healthy people across ages. Trimming cost V 5 bases and J 7 bases, with 21 bases left between them. This CDR3 has 15 amino acids. CDR1 and CDR2 (germline): DFQATT, SNEGSKA (reference sequence). This clonotype has only a few counts. Alongside a J-beta primer mix, a sample-barcoded 5' primer served in a second PCR lasting about 7 to 12 cycles. TCRdb analysed the 5' RACE reads with MiXCR anew, one entry per CDR3 protein. The table has approximately 960,000 distinct CDR3 sequences, 25% to 35% seen once; the top ten hold roughly a tenth. This same sample was also taken into another study, of T cells of mothers and their children. This second study says: Whether related or unrelated, pairs show similar shaping of TCR recombination output by thymic selection.

V usage is TRBV20-1 and J usage is TRBJ1-5; D may be TRBD1 (5 bases). The sample was blood. This sequence was found in a woman between 35 and 50 years old in good health. In nucleotides, the CDR3 is TGCAGTGCTGGCGATTTCGGGGCGCCCGGACAGCCCCAGCATTTT. Translating gives CSAGDFGAPGQPQHF.